The clone carrying this T cell receptor (beta chain) has at least ten counts. This entry comes from a study of patients and donors after allogeneic stem cell transplantation. Germline CDR1 is SGHRS and CDR2 is YFSETQ. CDR3 length: 14 amino acids. Trimming took 7 bases from V and 3 from J; bases not matched to a gene: 4. TCRdb recomputed calls from the RT-PCR reads with MiXCR, one row per CDR3 protein. The profile shows some 880,000 distinct CDR3 sequences, about 20% of them singletons. Material for sequencing was blood, either unsorted or a sorted T cell fraction (not recorded which). The clonotype originates from a human donor who was either an allogeneic HSCT recipient or a stem cell or donor lymphocyte infusion donor (not recorded which). It is not recorded whose cells these are; they may come from a transplant donor. This chain connects TRBV5-1 to TRBJ2-1, with 10 bases fitting TRBD2. CDR3 amino acids: CASSLAGVYNEQFF. As DNA, the CDR3 is TGCGCCAGCTCGCTAGCGGGAGTCTACAATGAGCAGTTCTTC.